The clone carrying this T cell receptor beta chain has just a few counts. Its specificity is unknown. V was clipped by 2 bases and J by 8 bases, with 16 bases between them. CDR1 is SGHTA and CDR2 is FQGTGA in the germline V gene. The CDR3 runs to 15 residues. The second PCR ran roughly 7 to 11 cycles with a sample-barcoded 5' primer and J-beta primers. TCRdb reprocessed the 5' RACE reads via MiXCR and lists one record per CDR3 protein. The data hold roughly 1.6 million distinct CDR3 sequences, with about 32% observed a single time. The data stem from a study of blood T cells in healthy people across ages. Overall study results and limits: Diversity of TCR beta correlated strongly with naive T cell percentage.

The chain links TRBV7-3 to TRBJ2-1, with a possible D match to TRBD1 (5 bases). The receptor's source is a woman under 40 in good health. Sequenced material: blood. CDR3 residues: CASSLAVGALDEQFF. The CDR3 region has the DNA TGTGCCAGCAGCTTAGCGGTAGGGGCCCTCGATGAGCAGTTCTTC.